The 22 T cell receptor beta chains below all came from one sample that was sequenced in a study of T cell responses to AZD1222 COVID-19 vaccine. The method was immunoSEQ multiplex PCR; TCRdb's version includes in-frame clones alone and lacks a portion of them. The sample has roughly 150,000 clones; about nine tenths are singletons. Sequences were derived from peripheral blood, sampled on day 0 of AZD1222 vaccination. The source of these receptors is an adult in good health.

The chain joins TRBV6-5 to TRBJ2-3, with 11 bases that match TRBD1. The CDR3 has 14 residues. Looked up from germline, CDR1 is MNHEY and CDR2 is SVGAGI. The V segment lost 5 bases and the J segment 5 bases; nucleotides outside the gene matches: 3. The CDR3 sequence is CASSRTGGVDTQYF. Here the CDR3 DNA reads TGTGCCAGCAGTCGGACAGGGGGCGTAGATACGCAGTATTTT.

The rearrangement joins TRBV5-8 to TRBJ2-1; no firm D call. The CDR3 consists of 16 residues. The germline V gene has CDR1 SGHTS and CDR2 YDEGEE. The V gene lost 0 bases and the J gene lost 0 bases, with 10 bases spanning the gap. This chain's CDR3 is CASSLEAPSSYNEQFF. The CDR3 nucleotides are TGTGCCAGCAGCTTGGAGGCCCCGAGCTCCTACAATGAGCAGTTCTTC.

The chain joins TRBV19 to TRBJ1-2; D gene unclear. The V end lost 7 bases, the J end lost 2 bases, and 14 bases lay between the germline ends. The CDR3 sequence is 14 residues long. Germline values: CDR1 LNHDA, CDR2 SQIVND (reference sequence). CDR3 sequence reads: CASMAAQQNYGYTF. CDR3 DNA sequence: TGTGCCAGTATGGCCGCACAACAAAACTATGGCTACACCTTC.

This chain connects TRBV7-2 to TRBJ2-7, with 12 bases matching TRBD2. The germline CDR1 and CDR2 sequences are SGHTA and FQGNSA. The CDR3 is 15 amino acids. J gave up 3 bases and V 4 bases, and 4 bases lay outside the gene matches. The CDR3 DNA follows: TGTGCCAGCAGCTCAAGGACTAGCGGGAACTACGAGCAGTACTTC. Translated: CASSSRTSGNYEQYF. Using reference TRBV7-2 and TRBJ2-7 for the parts outside the CDR3, the full variable domain is GAGVSQSPSNKVTEKGKDVELRCDPISGHTALYWYRQSLGQGLEFLIYFQGNSAPDKSGLPSDRFSAERTGGSVSTLTIQRTQQEDSAVYLCASSSRTSGNYEQYFGPGTRLTVT.

V and J are TRBV5-1 and TRBJ1-1, with a tentative D call TRBD1 (6 bases). The V and J ends lost 4 bases and 1 base respectively, with 8 bases between them. The CDR3 extends over 13 amino acids. Germline-derived CDR1 and CDR2 are SGHRS and YFSETQ. For the CDR3, the DNA is TGCGCCAGCAGCCCGGGACAGAACACTGAAGCTTTCTTT. This translates into CASSPGQNTEAFF. Full variable domain (missing parts from reference TRBV5-1 and TRBJ1-1): KAGVTQTPRYLIKTRGQQVTLSCSPISGHRSVSWYQQTPGQGLQFLFEYFSETQRNKGNFPGRFSGRQFSNSRSEMNVSTLELGDSALYLCASSPGQNTEAFFGQGTRLTVV.

V is TRBV7-9 and J is TRBJ2-1; D gene unclear. This CDR3 is 15 amino acids long. The V and J ends lost 5 bases and 4 bases respectively, with 15 bases between them. CDR1 and CDR2 from the germline V gene are SEHNR and FQNEAQ (reference sequence). The CDR3 DNA sequence: TGTGCCAGCAGCCTAGTTGCGAGAGAATACAATGAGCAGTTCTTC. Translation gives CASSLVAREYNEQFF. Combining the CDR3 with reference TRBV7-9 and TRBJ2-1 gives the whole variable domain DTGVSQNPRHKITKRGQNVTFRCDPISEHNRLYWYRQTLGQGPEFLTYFQNEAQLEKSRLLSDRFSAERPKGSFSTLEIQRTEQGDSAMYLCASSLVAREYNEQFFGPGTRLTVL.

This clone is a singleton in its sample. The chain is built from TRBV9 and TRBJ2-3; 9 nucleotides align to TRBD2. CDR3 size: 15 residues. Germline V lookup: CDR1 SGDLS, CDR2 YYNGEE. After removal of 0 bases from V and 6 bases from J, the junction contained 5 bases not matched to a gene. The CDR3 reads CASSVAGGRGDTQYF. In nucleotides, the CDR3 is TGTGCCAGCAGCGTAGCTGGCGGGAGGGGGGATACGCAGTATTTT. The variable domain in full, completed from reference TRBV9 and TRBJ2-3, reads DSGVTQTPKHLITATGQRVTLRCSPRSGDLSVYWYQQSLDQGLQFLIQYYNGEERAKGNILERFSAQQFPDLHSELNLSSLELGDSALYFCASSVAGGRGDTQYFGPGTRLTVL.

The rearrangement uses TRBV11-2 and TRBJ2-1; possibly TRBD1 for D (5 bases). Germline CDR1 reads SGHAT; CDR2 reads FQNNGV. Trimming shortened V by 4 bases and J by 8 bases, and 21 bases separated the two germline ends. The CDR3 is made up of 16 amino acids. CDR3 residues: CASSWIDTYQGHEQFF. CDR3 DNA sequence: TGTGCCAGCAGCTGGATCGACACTTACCAGGGCCATGAGCAGTTCTTC.

This rearrangement joins TRBV18 to TRBJ1-3; D is uncertain. CDR1 is KGHSH and CDR2 is LQKENI in the germline V gene. This CDR3 contains 16 residues. V lost 2 bases and J 0 bases, leaving 11 bases between the germline ends. The DNA of the CDR3 is TGTGCCAGCTCACCAACGCGGCAGAGCTCTGGAAACACCATATATTTT. Protein sequence: CASSPTRQSSGNTIYF.

This chain links TRBV7-6 with TRBJ2-3, with TRBD1 identical over 8 bases. The CDR3 is made up of 16 amino acids. Germline-derived CDR1 and CDR2 are SGHVS and FNYEAQ. Trimming took 1 base from V and 1 from J; bases not matched to a gene: 4. CDR3 sequence reads: CASSLVTGGGTDTQYF. In DNA, the CDR3 is TGTGCCAGCAGCTTAGTAACAGGGGGAGGCACAGATACGCAGTATTTT.

V is TRBV30 and J is TRBJ1-2; D is uncertain. The germline V and J ends were trimmed by 2 bases and 7 bases, with 23 bases remaining between them. This CDR3 spans 16 amino acids. Germline V lookup: CDR1 GTSNPN, CDR2 SVGIG (reference sequence). Here the CDR3 DNA reads TGTGCCTGGAGTCCTGACCGGACGGCCTGGCGGAGTGGCTACACCTTC. Its protein is CAWSPDRTAWRSGYTF.

The chain is built from TRBV11-2 and TRBJ2-2; no firm D call. The V gene's germline CDR1 is SGHAT and CDR2 FQNNGV. Trimming removed 5 bases at V and 1 base at J, with 11 bases between. This CDR3 has 15 residues. As DNA, the CDR3 is TGTGCCAGCAGCCCCGGTTACGGGAACACCGGGGAGCTGTTTTTT. It codes for CASSPGYGNTGELFF.

The rearrangement joins TRBV25-1 to TRBJ2-7, with TRBD1 matching over 10 bases. V shed 8 bases and J 5 bases; nucleotides not matched to a gene: 12. The CDR3 sequence is 15 residues long. Germline CDR1 reads MGHDK; CDR2 reads SYGVNS. The CDR3 spells CASLPTGQGIHEQYF. CDR3 nucleotides: TGTGCCAGCCTCCCGACGGGACAGGGGATCCACGAGCAGTACTTC.

This clone was found once. The chain employs TRBV21-1 and TRBJ1-2. TRBV21-1 is labeled a pseudogene. The CDR3 has 13 amino acids. The CDR3: CASSTREIYGYTF. The DNA of the CDR3 is TGTGCCAGCAGCACTCGGGAGATCTATGGCTACACCTTC.

The chain links TRBV4-1 to TRBJ2-2; TRBD2 matches at 10 bases. This CDR3 comprises 17 residues. Germline CDR1 MGHRA, CDR2 YSYEKL. The ends lost 4 bases at V and 4 bases at J; junction bases unmatched: 9. CDR3 residues: CASSPRELAGPTGELFF. The DNA for the CDR3 is TGCGCCAGCAGCCCAAGGGAACTAGCGGGACCCACCGGGGAGCTGTTTTTT.

This clone was seen once. CDR3 DNA: TGTGCCTCACAGGAGGTAGCGAACACTGAAGCTTTCTTT. Its protein product is CASQEVANTEAFF. This chain connects TRBV30 to TRBJ1-1, with TRBD1 as a possible D gene (5 bases). The CDR3 sequence is 13 residues long. V dropped 7 bases and J dropped 1 base, with 13 bases sitting between them. The germline V gene encodes CDR1 GTSNPN and CDR2 SVGIG (reference sequence).

The genes are TRBV5-1 and TRBJ2-7; TRBD2 aligns across 9 bases. CDR3 length: 15 residues. The V segment lost 2 bases and the J segment 4 bases; nucleotides outside the gene matches: 7. Germline V gene sequence: CDR1 SGHRS, CDR2 YFSETQ. This chain's CDR3 is CASSFKASGVYEQYF. The CDR3 DNA is TGCGCCAGCAGCTTCAAGGCTAGCGGGGTTTACGAGCAGTACTTC.

The genes are TRBV3-1 (or the pseudogene TRBV3-2) and TRBJ1-5, with D uncertain. This CDR3 comprises 14 residues. In germline, CDR1 is LGHDT, CDR2 YNNKEL (reference sequence). V was trimmed by 0 bases and J by 4 bases, leaving 7 bases between them. The CDR3: CASSQDPTNQPQHF. CDR3 in DNA: TGTGCCAGCAGCCAAGATCCGACAAATCAGCCCCAGCATTTT.

This rearrangement joins TRBV18 to TRBJ2-7; the D gene is possibly TRBD1 (7 bases). V dropped 3 bases and J dropped 1 base, with 22 bases sitting between them. Germline V gene data show CDR1 as KGHSH and CDR2 as LQKENI. The CDR3 spans 18 residues. The CDR3 nucleotides read TGTGCCAGCTCACCCAGAATATCAGTCCAGGGGGGATCCTACGAGCAGTACTTC. Translation gives CASSPRISVQGGSYEQYF.

CDR3 sequence reads: CASSIAGGAGDGYTF. CDR3 DNA: TGTGCCAGTAGTATAGCAGGGGGCGCAGGAGATGGCTACACCTTC. This rearrangement joins TRBV19 to TRBJ1-2; 8 bases match TRBD1. This CDR3 region has 15 residues. V trimming: 1 base; J trimming: 6 bases; junction bases outside the gene matches: 7. The germline V gene has CDR1 LNHDA and CDR2 SQIVND (reference sequence).

The CDR3 region has the DNA TGTGCCAGCATGAGGGGGGAGGTCACTGAAGCTTTCTTT. Translating gives CASMRGEVTEAFF. This sequence joins TRBV2 and TRBJ1-1; perhaps TRBD1 as D (6 bases). With 7 bases removed from V and 4 bases from J, the gap between germline ends came to 13 bases. The germline gives CDR1 SNHLY, CDR2 FYNNEI. The CDR3 is 13 residues long.

This clone is a singleton in its sample. V gene TRBV2 combines with J gene TRBJ2-2, with 10 nucleotides matching TRBD2. The germline V gene encodes CDR1 SNHLY and CDR2 FYNNEI. The CDR3 is 15 amino acids. With 6 bases clipped from V and 5 bases from J, the junction kept 6 bases outside the gene matches. CDR3 DNA: TGTGCCAGCAGGAGGGAGCGGGGGGGTACCGGGGAGCTGTTTTTT. Protein product: CASRRERGGTGELFF.